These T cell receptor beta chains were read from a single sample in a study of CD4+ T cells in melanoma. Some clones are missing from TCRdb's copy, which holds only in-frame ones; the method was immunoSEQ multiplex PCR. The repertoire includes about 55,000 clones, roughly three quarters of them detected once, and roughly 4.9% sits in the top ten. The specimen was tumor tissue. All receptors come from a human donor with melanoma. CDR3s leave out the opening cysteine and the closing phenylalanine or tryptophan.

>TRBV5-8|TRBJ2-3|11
ASSLAGTRAQY
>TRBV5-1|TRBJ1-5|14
ASSLNPGGGNQPQH
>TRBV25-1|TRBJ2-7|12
ASSESGHYYEQY
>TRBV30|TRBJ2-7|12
AWSVVGVSYEQY
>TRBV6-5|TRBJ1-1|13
ASSYSTGGGTEAF
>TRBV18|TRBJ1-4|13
ASSPQGQGNEKLF
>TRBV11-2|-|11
ASSFDSIYEQY
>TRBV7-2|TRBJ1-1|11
ASSSDAGTEAF
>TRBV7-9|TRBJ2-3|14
ASSFGSGGRTDTQY
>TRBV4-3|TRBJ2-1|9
ASSLTGEQF
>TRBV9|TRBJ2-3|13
ASSAGAGSPDTQY
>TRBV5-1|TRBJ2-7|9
ASSANYEQY
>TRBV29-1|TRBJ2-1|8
SVVQGPQF
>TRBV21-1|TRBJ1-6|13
ASSGPGLANSPLH
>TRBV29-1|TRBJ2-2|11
SVWTGPTGKLF
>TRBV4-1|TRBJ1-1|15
ASSQASGGLVNTEAF
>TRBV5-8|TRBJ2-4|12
ASRARFGANIQY
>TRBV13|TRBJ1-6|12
ASSLGGTNSPLH
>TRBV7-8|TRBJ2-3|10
ASSLESDTQY
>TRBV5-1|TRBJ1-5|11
ASAPGLNQPQH
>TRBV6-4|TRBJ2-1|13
ASSEGAGDYNEQF
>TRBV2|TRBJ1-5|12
ASSGEGRYQPQH
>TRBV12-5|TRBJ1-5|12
ASGLGQTGQPQH
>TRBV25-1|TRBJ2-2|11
ASSEFRVGELF
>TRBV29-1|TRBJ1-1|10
SASHMNTEAF
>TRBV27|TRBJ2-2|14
ASSLFPGGNTGELF
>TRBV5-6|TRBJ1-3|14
ASSLDLGPGGNTIY
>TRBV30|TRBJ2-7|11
AWSQGNSYEQY
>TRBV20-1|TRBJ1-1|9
SAYTVSEAF
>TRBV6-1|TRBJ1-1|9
ASIPTAEAF
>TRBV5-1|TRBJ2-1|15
ASSVITGGVKDNEQF
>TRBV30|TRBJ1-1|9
AWSVPLGAF
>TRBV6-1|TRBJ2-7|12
ASSHRDPSYEQY
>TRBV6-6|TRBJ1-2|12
ASTTGTVNYGYT
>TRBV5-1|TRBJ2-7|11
ASSLPGGREQY
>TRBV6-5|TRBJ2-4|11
ASRTGTGRVQY
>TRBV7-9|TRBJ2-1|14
ASSPSGAPSYNEQF
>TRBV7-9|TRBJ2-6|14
ASSTHRGSGANVLT
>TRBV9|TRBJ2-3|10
ASSSGTDTQY
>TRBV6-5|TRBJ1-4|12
ASSGVGENEKLF
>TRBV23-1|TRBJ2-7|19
ASSLSQARRGQGAKHYEQY
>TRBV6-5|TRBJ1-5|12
ASSDRRDNQPQH
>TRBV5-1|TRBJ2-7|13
ASSLTSGGTYEQY
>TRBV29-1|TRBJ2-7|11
SVTGGSSYEQY
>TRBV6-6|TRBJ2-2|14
ASSPPGGAGTGELF
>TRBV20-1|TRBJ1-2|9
SASGLNGYT
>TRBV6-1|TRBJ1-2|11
ASSGLTGVGYT
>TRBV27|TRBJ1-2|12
ASSLVGGAHGYT
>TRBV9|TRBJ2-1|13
ASSLGRGLRNEQF
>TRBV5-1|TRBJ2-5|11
ASSWGGEETQY
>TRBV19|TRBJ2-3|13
ASSIGARSTDTQY
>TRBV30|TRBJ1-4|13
AWRRGGLGNEKLF
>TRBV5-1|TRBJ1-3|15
ASSVQLQSTSGNTIY
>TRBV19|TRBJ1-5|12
ASSTGYYNQPQH
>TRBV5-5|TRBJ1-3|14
ASASSRISSGNTIY
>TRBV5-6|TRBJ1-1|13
ASSSWAGGNTEAF
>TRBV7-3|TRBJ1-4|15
ASSLSGNTRTNEKLF
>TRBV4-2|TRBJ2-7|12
ASSQRTEPYEQY
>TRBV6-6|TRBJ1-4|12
ASSSETGDEKLF
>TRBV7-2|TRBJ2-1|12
ASTRDSLYNEQF